This T cell receptor (beta chain) appears in the sequencing data of a study of shared clonotypes between healthy human individuals. General study points: Generally, estimated richness proved larger in naive subsets than it did in memory subsets.

The V segment lost 0 bases and the J segment 4 bases; nucleotides outside the gene matches: 5. The CDR3 sequence is 16 residues long. The germline V gene encodes CDR1 SGHRS and CDR2 YFSETQ. About this clone itself: What it binds is unknown.

Running of the assay took place at deep level. Some clones are missing from TCRdb's copy, which holds only in-frame ones; the method was immunoSEQ multiplex PCR. The sample includes some 2,400,000 clones, approximately 96% seen only once; the top ten take roughly 0.13%. This chain joins TRBV5-1 and TRBJ2-5; 11 bases are shared with TRBD2. The TCR was taken from a man younger than 35 in good health. Sequencing used naive CD4+ T cells sorted from blood. Subset meaning: CD45RA+ positively selected. The CDR3 spells CASSLEGTSGRETQYF. The CDR3 DNA reads as TGCGCCAGCAGCTTGGAAGGGACTAGCGGCCGAGAGACCCAGTACTTC.